This T cell receptor beta chain is drawn from a study of T cell responses to AZD1222 COVID-19 vaccine. Study results and limitations: Clonal diversity was possibly underestimated, and white British individuals and females predominated among donors.

TCRdb's copy holds only in-frame clones and misses some; the assay was immunoSEQ multiplex PCR. Of 150,000 to 200,000 clones in the sample, 93% were seen once. As concerns this clone: What it recognizes is unknown.

This CDR3 is built from 16 residues. CDR1 and CDR2 from the germline V gene are SGHRS and YFSETQ. V dropped 0 bases and J dropped 5 bases, with 17 bases sitting between them. The material was peripheral blood, obtained on day 0 of AZD1222 vaccination. The sequence was obtained from an adult in good health. This rearrangement joins TRBV5-1 to TRBJ1-1; TRBD1 is a possible D gene (6 bases). The CDR3 DNA sequence: TGCGCCAGCAGCTTGGCATCAGGGGCGCTGGGGACTGAAGCTTTCTTT. It is translated as CASSLASGALGTEAFF.